This TCR beta chain was recorded in a study of CD8+ T cells in alopecia areata. Study in general: It was 6 to 18 months of tofacitinib, and then there were 6 months off drug. General study points: Higher clonality was seen in lesional scalp than in normal scalp, especially in alopecia totalis/universalis. Between patients, shared TCR sequences were less clear than in mice. This was possibly due in part to HLA diversity in the patient population.

The CDR3 runs 14 residues. Looked up from germline, CDR1 is SGHTA and CDR2 is FQGTGA. The ends were cut back, 5 bases at V and 2 bases at J, with 11 bases in the middle. Remarks on this clone: Antigen specificity is unknown.

Sequencing relied on a cDNA template that was reverse transcribed from extracted RNA. Repertoires were generated with immunoSEQ multiplex PCR, while TCRdb's copy carries only in-frame clones and drops some. The sample yields 150,000 or so clones, over 80% seen once. The V call is TRBV7-3, the J call TRBJ2-3; D unresolved. This sample comprised CD8+ T cells sorted from blood, obtained at week 0. The sequence was collected from a human donor with alopecia areata. In nucleotides, the CDR3 is TGTGCCAGCAGCAAGGGTATATCCACAGATACGCAGTATTTT. It encodes CASSKGISTDTQYF.